Following are 19 T cell receptor beta chains from one sample sequenced in a study of Ad26.COV2.S vaccination and SARS-CoV-2 variants. Treatment indicated: approximately 18 received Ad26.COV2.S at low or high dose, single or two shots; roughly 5 received placebo; per-sample allocation not given. At day 63 after the first vaccine or placebo injection, samples were drawn. The repertoire was sequenced with immunoSEQ multiplex PCR; TCRdb's copy has only in-frame clones and lacks some. This sample has hundreds of thousands of clones, with 75% to 95% found just once. The sequencing here drew on peripheral blood, taken in a trial of Ad26.COV2.S vaccine versus placebo. These receptors were obtained from a person aged 18-60 years who received the Ad26.COV2.S COVID-19 vaccine or a placebo.

The chain has TRBV5-1 and TRBJ1-2; TRBD1 might be the D (5 bases). The CDR3 loop spans 13 amino acids. Germline assignment: CDR1 SGHRS and CDR2 YFSETQ. V was trimmed by 4 bases and J by 4 bases, leaving 11 bases between them. In nucleotides, the CDR3 is TGCGCCAGCAGCACCGGACACACCTATGGCTACACCTTC. It yields the protein CASSTGHTYGYTF.

The V gene is TRBV7-9, the J gene TRBJ2-2; D not certain. CDR1 and CDR2 (germline): SEHNR, FQNEAQ (reference sequence). Deletions cut 8 bases from V and 5 bases from J, with 3 bases between. The CDR3 runs 10 residues. The CDR3 DNA reads TGTGCCAGCGGGACCGGGGAGCTGTTTTTT. It yields the protein CASGTGELFF.

The J gene is TRBJ2-7, the V gene TRBV6-5; 10 bases map to TRBD1. There are 14 residues in the CDR3. The V and J ends lost 5 bases and 6 bases, in that order; junction bases with no gene match: 7. CDR1 is MNHEY, CDR2 SVGAGI, per germline. The CDR3 nucleotides are TGTGCCAGCAGTAGGGCCGGGACAGGGGTCGAGCAGTACTTC. Translating gives CASSRAGTGVEQYF.

The chain recombines TRBV5-4 with TRBJ1-1; TRBD1 might be the D (6 bases). The CDR3 runs to 16 residues. The ends were cut back, 4 bases at V and 5 bases at J, with 21 bases in the middle. The germline CDR1 and CDR2 sequences are SGHNT and YYREEE (reference sequence). The CDR3 DNA sequence: TGTGCCAGCAGCACTCGAGGGGGGGGGCGCTTGACTGAAGCTTTCTTT. Amino acids: CASSTRGGGRLTEAFF.

The chain uses TRBV11-2 and TRBJ1-5; D possibly corresponds to TRBD1 (5 bases). Deletions cut 1 base from V and 5 bases from J, with 9 bases between. Germline V gene data show CDR1 as SGHAT and CDR2 as FQNNGV. The CDR3 contains 14 residues. The CDR3: CASSLVGGDQPQHF. The CDR3 region has the DNA TGTGCCAGCAGCTTAGTGGGGGGGGATCAGCCCCAGCATTTT.

The CDR3 protein is CASSSSGTSQETQYF. The CDR3 nucleotides are TGTGCCAGCAGCTCCTCCGGGACATCACAAGAGACCCAGTACTTC. The V and J genes are TRBV7-9 and TRBJ2-5; the D gene is possibly TRBD1 (6 bases). Germline V gene data show CDR1 as SEHNR and CDR2 as FQNEAQ (reference sequence). Trimming took 4 bases from V and 2 from J, leaving 14 bases between them. The CDR3 is 15 amino acids. The full variable domain, with the rest looked up from reference TRBV7-9 and TRBJ2-5, is DTGVSQNPRHKITKRGQNVTFRCDPISEHNRLYWYRQTLGQGPEFLTYFQNEAQLEKSRLLSDRFSAERPKGSFSTLEIQRTEQGDSAMYLCASSSSGTSQETQYFGPGTRLLVL.

The chain uses TRBV1 and TRBJ1-4; whether TRBD1, the table's D call, matches the DNA was not checked. TRBV1 is a pseudogene locus. CDR3 length equals 22 residues. The CDR3 DNA reads TGCACCAGCAGCCCAAAGCCCCCTCCGGGTGGGACAGGGGTATCAACTAATGAAAAACTGTTTTTT. Translation: CTSSPKPPPGGTGVSTNEKLFF.

This rearrangement joins TRBV6-5 to TRBJ2-1; 9 bases are shared with TRBD2. The CDR3 loop spans 16 amino acids. The trim removed 0 bases at V and 8 bases at J, leaving 8 bases unmatched. Germline V CDR1 and CDR2: MNHEY, SVGAGI. This CDR3 reads CASSYSASGMDHEQFF. The DNA for the CDR3 is TGTGCCAGCAGTTACTCGGCTAGCGGGATGGATCATGAGCAGTTCTTC.

The chain has TRBV10-3 and TRBJ2-3; 7 bases fit TRBD2. With 4 bases clipped from V and 7 bases from J, the junction kept 11 bases outside the gene matches. The CDR3 has 15 residues. Germline CDR1 and CDR2: ENHRY and SYGVKD. CDR3 region: CAISGFPSGSNTQYF. CDR3 nucleotides: TGTGCCATCAGTGGGTTCCCTAGCGGTAGCAATACGCAGTATTTT.

The genes are TRBV27 and TRBJ2-7, with TRBD2 matching 10 bases. The V gene end was trimmed by 1 base and the J gene end by 1 base; junction bases not matched to a gene: 10. Germline V gene lookup returns CDR1 MNHEY and CDR2 SMNVEV (reference sequence). This CDR3 comprises 18 residues. The CDR3 DNA sequence: TGTGCCAGCAGTTTATTACACCCGGGACTAGCGAAATCCTACGAGCAGTACTTC. This gives the protein CASSLLHPGLAKSYEQYF.

This chain joins TRBV6-2 or TRBV6-3 and TRBJ2-7, with TRBD1 matching over 8 bases. After removal of 2 bases from V and 5 bases from J, the junction contained 5 bases not matched to a gene. The CDR3 loop spans 14 amino acids. Germline values: CDR1 MNHEY, CDR2 SVGEGT. Here the CDR3 reads CASSYTGQGNEQYF. As DNA, the CDR3 is TGTGCCAGCAGTTACACTGGACAGGGAAACGAGCAGTACTTC.

V gene TRBV9 combines with J gene TRBJ1-1, with D uncertain. Germline V lookup: CDR1 SGDLS, CDR2 YYNGEE. Trimming took off 0 bases at V and 6 bases at J, with 18 bases between the two ends. The CDR3 is 16 residues long. CDR3 DNA sequence: TGTGCCAGCAGCGTAGTGGGCAGTGGCTTAAGAGCTGAAGCTTTCTTT. This gives the protein CASSVVGSGLRAEAFF.

The chain carries TRBV15 and TRBJ2-3; D is unclear. CDR3 length equals 12 residues. CDR1 and CDR2 from the germline V gene are LNHNV and YYDKDF (reference sequence). The ends were cut back, 3 bases at V and 7 bases at J, with 8 bases in the middle. The CDR3 loop reads CATSRDLYTQYF. CDR3 sequence (DNA): TGTGCCACCAGCAGGGATCTGTATACGCAGTATTTT.

This sequence joins TRBV29-1 and TRBJ1-5; D unresolved. The germline V gene has CDR1 SQVTM and CDR2 ANQGSEA. The CDR3 runs to 12 residues. Trimming removed 4 bases from V and 6 bases from J, with 10 bases in between. The chain's CDR3 is CSVGFEGQPQHF. CDR3 sequence (DNA): TGCAGCGTTGGGTTTGAGGGTCAGCCCCAGCATTTT.

The V gene is TRBV11-3, the J gene TRBJ2-3, with a weak D call TRBD2 (6 bases). The germline CDR1 and CDR2 sequences are SGHNT and YENEEA. The CDR3 runs 15 residues. V was clipped by 2 bases and J by 1 base, with 10 bases between them. The CDR3 DNA reads as TGTGCCAGCAGCTTATCGGGAGAAGGCACAGATACGCAGTATTTT. Translation gives CASSLSGEGTDTQYF.

The chain has TRBV28 and TRBJ1-1, with 10 positions matching TRBD1. The V segment lost 6 bases and the J segment 5 bases; nucleotides outside the gene matches: 12. The germline gives CDR1 MDHEN, CDR2 SYDVKM. The CDR3 sequence is 16 residues long. Here the CDR3 DNA reads TGTGCCAGCAGCTCACCGTTTGGGACAGGGGAAACTGAAGCTTTCTTT. Its translation is CASSSPFGTGETEAFF. The whole variable domain, remainder taken from reference TRBV28 and TRBJ1-1, is DVKVTQSSRYLVKRTGEKVFLECVQDMDHENMFWYRQDPGLGLRLIYFSYDVKMKEKGDIPEGYSVSREKKERFSLILESASTNQTSMYLCASSSPFGTGETEAFFGQGTRLTVV.

This clone appeared once. The chain is built from TRBV10-3 and TRBJ2-1; 8 bases fit TRBD1. The CDR3 spans 16 residues. Germline CDR1 reads ENHRY; CDR2 reads SYGVKD. Trimming took 6 bases from V and 1 from J; bases not matched to a gene: 8. The CDR3 loop is CAISFSQGASYNEQFF. In DNA, the CDR3 is TGTGCCATCAGCTTTTCTCAGGGGGCTTCCTACAATGAGCAGTTCTTC.

The chain has TRBV18 and TRBJ1-1; 8 bases align to TRBD1. Germline V gene data show CDR1 as KGHSH and CDR2 as LQKENI. Trimming took 2 bases from V and 4 from J; bases not matched to a gene: 9. The CDR3 has 16 amino acids. The CDR3 bases are TGTGCCAGCTCACCAGACAGGGGAGTTATAAGCACTGAAGCTTTCTTT. It codes for CASSPDRGVISTEAFF.

The gene calls are TRBV15 and TRBJ2-7; D assignment may be TRBD1 or TRBD2 (5 bases each). V was pared by 5 bases and J by 1 base, with 12 bases between. Per germline, CDR1 LNHNV and CDR2 YYDKDF (reference sequence). The CDR3 runs 14 residues. DNA of the CDR3: TGTGCCACCAGCGGGTGGGACGGGTCCTACGAGCAGTACTTC. It translates to CATSGWDGSYEQYF. Supplemented by reference TRBV15 and TRBJ2-7, the full variable domain reads DAMVIQNPRYQVTQFGKPVTLSCSQTLNHNVMYWYQQKSSQAPKLLFHYYDKDFNNEADTPDNFQSRRPNTSFCFLDIRSPGLGDTAMYLCATSGWDGSYEQYFGPGTRLTVT.